The entry below describes one T cell receptor beta chain. Its antigen is not identified. The record originates from a study of siplizumab effects on memory and regulatory T cells. Study at large: Either no drug or siplizumab at about 1 ug/mL was used in mixed lymphocyte reactions that were paired.

CDR3 size: 14 residues. V was pared by 6 bases and J by 7 bases, with 16 bases between. Per germline, CDR1 MNHNS and CDR2 SASEGT. Mixed lymphocyte reaction cells were cocultured at 37°C for more than 5 days. Broader study findings: Naive T cells, seemingly more diverse than memory cells, seemed major alloresponse contributors. Confirmatory evidence of suppressive function in proliferating siplizumab-culture Tregs was not obtained.

Assays covered approximately 100,000 TCR templates per sample. Only in-frame clones appear in the TCRdb table, and some are missing; sequencing was by immunoSEQ multiplex PCR. The sample shows roughly 5,300 clones, 50% of them seen only once. V is TRBV6-1 and J is TRBJ2-1, with D perhaps given as TRBD1 or TRBD2 (6 bases each). The sample comprised CFSE-low (dividing) CD8+ T cells sorted from an allogeneic mixed lymphocyte reaction. The receptor was derived from a human donor in good health; the cells came from an allogeneic mixed lymphocyte reaction. Some clones in this sample may be carry-over from other donors' samples. The CDR3, as DNA: TGTGCCAGCAGGTTAAGGGGGGACCCTAATGAGCAGTTCTTC. The encoded protein is CASRLRGDPNEQFF.